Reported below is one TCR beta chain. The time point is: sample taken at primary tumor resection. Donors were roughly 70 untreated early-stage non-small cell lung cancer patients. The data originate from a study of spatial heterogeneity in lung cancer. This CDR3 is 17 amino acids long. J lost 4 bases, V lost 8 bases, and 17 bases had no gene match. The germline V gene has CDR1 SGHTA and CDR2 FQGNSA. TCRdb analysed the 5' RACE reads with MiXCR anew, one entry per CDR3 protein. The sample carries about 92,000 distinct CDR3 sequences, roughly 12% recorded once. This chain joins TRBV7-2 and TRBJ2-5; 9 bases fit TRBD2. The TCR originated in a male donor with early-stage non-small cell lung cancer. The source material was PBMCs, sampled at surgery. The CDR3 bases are TGTGCCAGCGCCGCCCTGGCGGGGGGGTACCCTCCAGAGACCCAGTACTTC. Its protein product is CASAALAGGYPPETQYF.